This passage covers 16 T cell receptor beta chains from one sample sequenced in a study of blood T cell repertoires in COVID-19. The assay was immunoSEQ multiplex PCR, and TCRdb's table has in-frame clones only and misses some. The repertoire holds some 7,600 clones, with about 87% as singletons. Sequencing was carried out using peripheral blood. The receptor source for this set is a human donor in a cohort sampled during active COVID-19.

V gene TRBV29-1 combines with J gene TRBJ2-3; 10 bases map to TRBD2. V dropped 0 bases and J dropped 6; count of bases not matched to a gene: 9. Germline V CDR1 and CDR2: SQVTM, ANQGSEA. This CDR3 region has 16 residues. CDR3 region: CSVEDLASGRGDTQYF. The CDR3 DNA follows: TGCAGCGTTGAAGATTTGGCGAGCGGGAGGGGGGATACGCAGTATTTT.

The V call is TRBV10-3, the J call TRBJ2-1, with 13 bases fitting TRBD2. Losses at the gene ends were 10 bases for V and 7 bases for J; bases not matched to a gene: 10. This CDR3 comprises 15 residues. Germline V lookup: CDR1 ENHRY, CDR2 SYGVKD. CDR3 amino acids: CATTGGTSGKNEQFF. Here the CDR3 DNA reads TGTGCCACCACAGGGGGGACTAGCGGGAAAAATGAGCAGTTCTTC.

This clone was seen only a few times. In the same sample, other DNA sequences code for this CDR3. The V gene is TRBV6-5, the J gene TRBJ1-3; TRBD1 might be the D (6 bases). CDR1 is MNHEY, CDR2 SVGAGI, per germline. With 0 bases removed from V and 5 bases from J, the gap between germline ends came to 11 bases. The CDR3 runs to 15 residues. CDR3 amino acids: CASSYSLQGRNTIYF. The CDR3 DNA reads TGTGCCAGCAGTTACTCCTTACAGGGAAGAAACACCATATATTTT.

The count of this clone is one. The rearrangement uses TRBV7-9 and TRBJ1-2; no clear D. V shed 5 bases and J shed 4 bases, with 14 bases lying between them. Germline values: CDR1 SEHNR, CDR2 FQNEAQ (reference sequence). This CDR3 has 14 residues. The CDR3 coding sequence is TGTGCCAGCAGCCCGAGGAGGGCCGGCTATGGCTACACCTTC. It translates to CASSPRRAGYGYTF.

The rearrangement uses TRBV4-2 and TRBJ1-1; 8 nucleotides agree with TRBD1. The V and J ends lost 5 bases and 3 bases, in that order; junction bases with no gene match: 8. The germline CDR1 and CDR2 sequences are LGHNA and YNFKEQ. This CDR3 comprises 15 residues. The CDR3 sequence: CASSDSRGRDTEAFF. CDR3 nucleotide sequence: TGTGCCAGCAGCGACTCCAGGGGGCGCGACACTGAAGCTTTCTTT.

The chain is built from TRBV15 and TRBJ2-7; 7 nucleotides line up with TRBD1. This CDR3 comprises 14 residues. The germline V gene has CDR1 LNHNV and CDR2 YYDKDF (reference sequence). The V gene end was trimmed by 1 base and the J gene end by 2 bases; junction bases not matched to a gene: 2. CDR3 protein: CATSRVTGTYEQYF. The CDR3 bases are TGTGCCACCAGCAGAGTGACAGGGACCTACGAGCAGTACTTC.

V gene TRBV29-1 combines with J gene TRBJ1-6, with TRBD1 matching 8 bases. Trimming took 7 bases from V and 5 from J; bases not matched to a gene: 7. Germline CDR1 is SQVTM and CDR2 is ANQGSEA. The CDR3 is made up of 14 amino acids. CDR3 residues: CSGSRTGNNSPLHF. Here the CDR3 DNA reads TGCAGCGGCTCCAGGACAGGGAATAATTCACCCCTCCACTTT.

This rearrangement joins TRBV7-9 to TRBJ2-3; TRBD1 aligns across 10 bases. The J segment lost 2 bases and the V segment lost 5 bases, leaving 16 bases of the junction unmatched. This CDR3 is built from 19 residues. Germline CDR1 and CDR2: SEHNR and FQNEAQ (reference sequence). CDR3: CASSLKRTGGALVTDTQYF. DNA of the CDR3: TGTGCCAGCAGCCTCAAACGGACAGGGGGGGCATTAGTCACAGATACGCAGTATTTT.

The V call is TRBV11-2, the J call TRBJ2-2, with 7 bases identical to TRBD1. The CDR3 consists of 16 residues. V gave up 2 bases and J gave up 2 bases; unmatched junction bases: 5. The germline CDR1 and CDR2 sequences are SGHAT and FQNNGV. The CDR3 DNA sequence: TGTGCCAGCAGCTTAAGTTGGACAGGAAACACCGGGGAGCTGTTTTTT. Translated: CASSLSWTGNTGELFF.

The chain joins TRBV4-1 to TRBJ2-5; TRBD2 matches at 12 bases. The CDR3 extends over 16 amino acids. Per germline, CDR1 MGHRA and CDR2 YSYEKL. V lost 5 bases, J lost 1 base, and 5 bases stayed unmatched. The DNA of the CDR3 is TGCGCCAGCAGCTTCTCTAGCGGGAGGGCCCAAGAGACCCAGTACTTC. Translation: CASSFSSGRAQETQYF.

The CDR3 region is CASSQDWRTSTDTQYF. The CDR3 nucleotides are TGTGCCAGCAGCCAAGACTGGAGAACTAGCACAGATACGCAGTATTTT. This chain connects TRBV3-1 (or the pseudogene TRBV3-2) to TRBJ2-3; D gene ambiguous. Deletions cut 0 bases from V and 0 bases from J, with 10 bases between. Germline V lookup: CDR1 LGHDT, CDR2 YNNKEL (reference sequence). The length of the CDR3 is 16 residues.

V usage is TRBV5-8 and J usage is TRBJ1-1, with TRBD1 matching over 7 bases. Germline CDR1 reads SGHTS; CDR2 reads YDEGEE. V gave up 2 bases and J gave up 6 bases; unmatched junction bases: 10. The CDR3 is 15 residues long. CDR3: CASSLRQGRRAEAFF. For the CDR3, the DNA is TGTGCCAGCAGCTTAAGACAGGGCCGAAGGGCTGAAGCTTTCTTT.

The chain joins TRBV9 to TRBJ2-1, with 8 nucleotides matching TRBD1. Trimming took 4 bases from V and 6 from J; bases not matched to a gene: 3. Germline CDR1 SGDLS, CDR2 YYNGEE. CDR3 length: 13 residues. The CDR3 DNA reads TGTGCCAGCAGCATTGGACAGGGCAATGAGCAGTTCTTC. This sequence encodes CASSIGQGNEQFF.

The chain couples TRBV5-1 to TRBJ2-2, with a possible D match to TRBD2 (6 bases). CDR3 length equals 15 residues. V lost 3 bases and J lost 4, with 13 bases in between. CDR1 is SGHRS, CDR2 YFSETQ, per germline. CDR3 region: CASSSRAGGTGELFF. The CDR3 DNA reads TGCGCCAGCAGCTCCCGAGCGGGTGGCACCGGGGAGCTGTTTTTT.

The J gene is TRBJ2-1, the V gene TRBV6-5; 13 nucleotides line up with TRBD2. V lost 7 bases and J lost 7; bases outside the gene matches: 4. The CDR3 length is 14 residues. Germline V gene lookup returns CDR1 MNHEY and CDR2 SVGAGI. CDR3 bases: TGTGCCAGCAACCCGGGACTAGCGGGGAATGAGCAGTTCTTC. It codes for CASNPGLAGNEQFF.

V and J are TRBV18 and TRBJ2-7, with unresolved D. V gave up 4 bases and J gave up 2 bases, with 18 bases separating them. Germline loops: CDR1 KGHSH, CDR2 LQKENI. The CDR3 is 16 amino acids. CDR3 nucleotide sequence: TGTGCCAGCTCACTGACCGTAGGCACAGCTACCTACGAGCAGTACTTC. It yields the protein CASSLTVGTATYEQYF.